Here is one TCR beta chain with its context. Methods used by the authors: Nucleated cell counts were estimated from reference gene primer amplification. Generated by immunoSEQ multiplex PCR, the TCRdb table keeps only in-frame clones and is missing some. The D gene and trimming were derived from the DNA, and the V and J assignments and clone size from that table. The sample consists of a few hundred thousand clones, around nine tenths of them appearing once. The data are from a study of blood T cell repertoires in COVID-19. Study-wide background: COVID-19 samples collected from the United States, Italy and Spain covered acute and convalescent phases. T cells, B-cell-depleted T cells, or PBMCs supplied cDNA or gDNA.

Trimming left V 0 bases short and J 5 bases short, with 8 bases between. This CDR3 contains 13 residues. CDR1 SGHNT and CDR2 YYREEE come from the germline V gene (reference sequence). Followed over time, Seattle patients had been enrolled while infection was active. The rearrangement joins TRBV5-4 to TRBJ1-2; tentative D call: TRBD1 (5 bases). Material: peripheral blood. The TCR comes from a man between 45 and 60 years old with COVID-19, enrolled during active disease. The CDR3 region has the DNA TGTGCCAGCAGCTTGGAGACAGCATATGGCTACACCTTC. It codes for CASSLETAYGYTF.